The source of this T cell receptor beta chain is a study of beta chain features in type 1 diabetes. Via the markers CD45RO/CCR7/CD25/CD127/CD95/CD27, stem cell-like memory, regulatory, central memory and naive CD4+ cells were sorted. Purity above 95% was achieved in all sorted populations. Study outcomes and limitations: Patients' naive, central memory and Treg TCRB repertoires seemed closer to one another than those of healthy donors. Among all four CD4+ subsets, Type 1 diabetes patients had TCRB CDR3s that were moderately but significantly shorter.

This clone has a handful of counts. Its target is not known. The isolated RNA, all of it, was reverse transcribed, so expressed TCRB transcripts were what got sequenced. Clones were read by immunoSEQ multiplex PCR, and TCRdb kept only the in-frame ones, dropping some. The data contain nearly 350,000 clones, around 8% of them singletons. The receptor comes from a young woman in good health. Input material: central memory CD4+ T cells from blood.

The CDR3 loop reads CASSKGRLAGVLCGNEQFF. The CDR3 region has the DNA TGTGCCAGCAGCAAAGGTAGGCTAGCGGGAGTATTATGTGGGAATGAGCAGTTCTTC. This chain uses TRBV21-1 with TRBJ2-1; no DNA check was done on the table's D call, TRBD2. TRBV21-1 is given as a pseudogene. The CDR3 consists of 19 residues.